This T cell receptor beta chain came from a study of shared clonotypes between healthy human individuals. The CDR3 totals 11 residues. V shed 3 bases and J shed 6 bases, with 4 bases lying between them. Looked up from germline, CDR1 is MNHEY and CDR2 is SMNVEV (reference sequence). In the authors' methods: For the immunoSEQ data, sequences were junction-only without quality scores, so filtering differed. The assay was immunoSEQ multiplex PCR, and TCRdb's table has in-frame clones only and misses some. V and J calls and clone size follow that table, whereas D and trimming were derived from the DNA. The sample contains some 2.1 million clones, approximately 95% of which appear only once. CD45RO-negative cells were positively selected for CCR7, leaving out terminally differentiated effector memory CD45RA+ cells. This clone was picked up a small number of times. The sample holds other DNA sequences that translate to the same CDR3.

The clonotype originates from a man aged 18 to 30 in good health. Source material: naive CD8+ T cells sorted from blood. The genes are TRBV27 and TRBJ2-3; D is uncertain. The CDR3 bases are TGTGCCAGCAGTTTTGGGGATACGCAGTATTTT. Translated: CASSFGDTQYF.